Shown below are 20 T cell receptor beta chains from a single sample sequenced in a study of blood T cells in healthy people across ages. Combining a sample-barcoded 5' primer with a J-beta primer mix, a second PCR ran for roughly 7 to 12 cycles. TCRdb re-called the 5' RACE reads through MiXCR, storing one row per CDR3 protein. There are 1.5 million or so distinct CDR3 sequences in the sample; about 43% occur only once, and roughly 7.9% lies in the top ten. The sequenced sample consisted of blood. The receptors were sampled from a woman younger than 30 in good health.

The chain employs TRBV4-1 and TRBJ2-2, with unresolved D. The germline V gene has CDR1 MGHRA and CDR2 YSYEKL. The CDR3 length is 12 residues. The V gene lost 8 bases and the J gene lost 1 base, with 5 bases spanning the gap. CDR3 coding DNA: TGCGCCAGCGGGATGAACACCGGGGAGCTGTTTTTT. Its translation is CASGMNTGELFF.

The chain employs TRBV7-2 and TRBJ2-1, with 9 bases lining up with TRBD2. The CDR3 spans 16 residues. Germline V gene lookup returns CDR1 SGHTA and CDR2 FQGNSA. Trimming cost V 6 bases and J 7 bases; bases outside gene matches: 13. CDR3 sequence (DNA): TGTGCCAGCAGACCGGGCGGCGGGAGGGCCGGGAATGAGCAGTTCTTC. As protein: CASRPGGGRAGNEQFF.

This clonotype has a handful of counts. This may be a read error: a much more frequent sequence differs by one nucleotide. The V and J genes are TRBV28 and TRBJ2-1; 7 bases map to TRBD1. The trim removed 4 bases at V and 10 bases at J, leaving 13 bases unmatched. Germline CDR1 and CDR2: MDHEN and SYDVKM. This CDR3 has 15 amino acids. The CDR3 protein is CASSSPMGQSYEQFF. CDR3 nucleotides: TGTGCCAGCAGTTCACCAATGGGACAGAGCTACGAGCAGTTCTTC.

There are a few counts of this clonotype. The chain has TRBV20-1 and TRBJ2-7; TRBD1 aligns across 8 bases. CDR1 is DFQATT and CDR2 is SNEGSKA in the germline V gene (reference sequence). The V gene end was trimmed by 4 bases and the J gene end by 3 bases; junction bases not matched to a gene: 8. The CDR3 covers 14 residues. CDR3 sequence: CSAITRDRSYEQYF. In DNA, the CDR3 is TGCAGTGCTATTACCCGGGACAGGAGCTACGAGCAGTACTTC.

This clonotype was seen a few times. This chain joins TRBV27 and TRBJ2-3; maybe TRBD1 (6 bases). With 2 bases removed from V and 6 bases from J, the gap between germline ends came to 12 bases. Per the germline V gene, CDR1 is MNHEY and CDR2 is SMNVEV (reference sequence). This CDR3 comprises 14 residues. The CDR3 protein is CASSLRGKRDTQYF. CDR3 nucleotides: TGTGCCAGCAGTTTAAGGGGGAAAAGGGATACGCAGTATTTT.

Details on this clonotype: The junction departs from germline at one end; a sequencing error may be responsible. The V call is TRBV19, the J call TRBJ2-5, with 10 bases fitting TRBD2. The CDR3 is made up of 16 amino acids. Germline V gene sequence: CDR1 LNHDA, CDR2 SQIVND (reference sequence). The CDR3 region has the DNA TGTGCCAGTAGTCTCCTAGCGGGGGCCAGCACAGAGACCCAGTACTTT. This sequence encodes CASSLLAGASTETQYF.

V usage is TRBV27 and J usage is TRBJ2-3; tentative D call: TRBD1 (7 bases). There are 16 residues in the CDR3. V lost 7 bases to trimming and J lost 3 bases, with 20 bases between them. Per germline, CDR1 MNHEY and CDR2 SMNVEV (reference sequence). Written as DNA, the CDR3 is TGTGCCAGCAACCCGCAGGGGGGAATCACTACAGATACGCAGTATTTT. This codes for CASNPQGGITTDTQYF.

CDR3 nucleotides: TGTGCCAGCAGCCAAAGAGGGACAACGAACACTGAAGCTTTCTTT. Translation gives CASSQRGTTNTEAFF. The V gene is TRBV3-1, the J gene TRBJ1-1; the D gene is possibly TRBD1 (6 bases). Germline V gene lookup returns CDR1 LGHDT and CDR2 YNNKEL (reference sequence). This CDR3 spans 15 amino acids. Trimming took 2 bases from V and 1 from J, leaving 11 bases between them.

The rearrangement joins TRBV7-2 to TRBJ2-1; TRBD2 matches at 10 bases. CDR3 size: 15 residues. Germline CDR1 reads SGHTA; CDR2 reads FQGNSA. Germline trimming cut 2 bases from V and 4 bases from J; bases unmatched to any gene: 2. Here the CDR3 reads CASSLLTSGYNEQFF. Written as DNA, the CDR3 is TGTGCCAGCAGCTTACTGACTAGCGGGTACAATGAGCAGTTCTTC.

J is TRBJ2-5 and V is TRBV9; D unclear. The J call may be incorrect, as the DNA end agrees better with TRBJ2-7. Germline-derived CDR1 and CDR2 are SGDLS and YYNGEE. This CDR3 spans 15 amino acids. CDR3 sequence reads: CASSGESVSVYEQYF. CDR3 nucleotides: TGTGCCAGCAGTGGCGAGAGTGTCAGCGTTTACGAGCAGTACTTC.

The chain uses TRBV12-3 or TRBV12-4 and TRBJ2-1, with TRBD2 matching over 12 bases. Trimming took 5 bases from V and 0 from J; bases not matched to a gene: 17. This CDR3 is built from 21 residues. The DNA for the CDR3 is TGTGCCAGCAGTCCCACCCGCCCTAGCGGGAGGGCCCAGAGCTCCTACAATGAGCAGTTCTTC. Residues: CASSPTRPSGRAQSSYNEQFF.

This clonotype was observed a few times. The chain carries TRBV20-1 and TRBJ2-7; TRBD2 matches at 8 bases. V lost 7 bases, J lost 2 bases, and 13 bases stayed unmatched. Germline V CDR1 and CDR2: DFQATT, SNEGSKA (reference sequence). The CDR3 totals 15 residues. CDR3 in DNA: TGCAGTGTGGTAAGAAGTAGCGGGATTCCCTACGAGCAGTACTTC. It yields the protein CSVVRSSGIPYEQYF.

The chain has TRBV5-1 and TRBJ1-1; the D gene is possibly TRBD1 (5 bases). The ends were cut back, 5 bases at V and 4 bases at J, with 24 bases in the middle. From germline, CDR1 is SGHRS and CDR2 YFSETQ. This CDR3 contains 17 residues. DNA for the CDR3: TGCGCCAGCAGGCCATTGGACACGGGGTGGATAGCCACTGAAGCTTTCTTT. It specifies CASRPLDTGWIATEAFF.

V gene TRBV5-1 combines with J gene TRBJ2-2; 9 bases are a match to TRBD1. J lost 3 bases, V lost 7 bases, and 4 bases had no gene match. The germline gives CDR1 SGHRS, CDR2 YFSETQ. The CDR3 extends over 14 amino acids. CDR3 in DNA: TGCGCCAGCGCGACAGGGGGTTACACCGGGGAGCTGTTTTTT. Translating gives CASATGGYTGELFF.

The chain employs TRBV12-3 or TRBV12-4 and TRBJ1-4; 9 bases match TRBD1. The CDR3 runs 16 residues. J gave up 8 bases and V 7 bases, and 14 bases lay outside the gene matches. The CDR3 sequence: CASTNEPGTGREKLFF. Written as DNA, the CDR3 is TGTGCCAGCACCAACGAGCCCGGGACAGGGCGAGAAAAACTGTTTTTT.

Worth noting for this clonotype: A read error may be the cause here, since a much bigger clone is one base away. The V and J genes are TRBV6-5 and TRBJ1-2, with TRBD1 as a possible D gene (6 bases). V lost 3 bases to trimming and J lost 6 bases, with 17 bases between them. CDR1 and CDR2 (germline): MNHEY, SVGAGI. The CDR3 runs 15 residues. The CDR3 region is CASSYRVRGKNGYTF. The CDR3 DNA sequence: TGTGCCAGCAGTTATCGAGTCAGGGGCAAGAATGGCTACACCTTC.

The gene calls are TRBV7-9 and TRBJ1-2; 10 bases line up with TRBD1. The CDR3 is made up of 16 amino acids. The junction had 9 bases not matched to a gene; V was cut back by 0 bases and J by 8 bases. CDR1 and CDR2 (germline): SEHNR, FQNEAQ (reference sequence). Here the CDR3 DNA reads TGTGCCAGCAGCTTAGCGCAGACAGGGGGCGCGAAAGGCTACACCTTC. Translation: CASSLAQTGGAKGYTF.

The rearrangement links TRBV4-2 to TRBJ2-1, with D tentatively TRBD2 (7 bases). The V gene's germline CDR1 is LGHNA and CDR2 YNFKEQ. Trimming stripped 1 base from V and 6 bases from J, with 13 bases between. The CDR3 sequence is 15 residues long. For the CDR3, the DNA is TGTGCCAGCAGCCAAGGAGGGGGGGCCTTCAATGAGCAGTTCTTC. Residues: CASSQGGGAFNEQFF.

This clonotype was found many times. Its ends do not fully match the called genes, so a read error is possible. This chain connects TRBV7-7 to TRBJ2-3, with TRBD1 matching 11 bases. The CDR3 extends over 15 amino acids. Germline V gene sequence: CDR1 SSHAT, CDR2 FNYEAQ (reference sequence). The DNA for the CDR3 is TGTGCTAGCAGCCCCGGGACAGGGGGTACAGATACGCAGTATTTT. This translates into CASSPGTGGTDTQYF. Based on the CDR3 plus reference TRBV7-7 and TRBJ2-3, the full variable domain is GAGVSQSPRYKVTKRGQDVTLRCDPISSHATLYWYQQALGQGPEFLTYFNYEAQPDKSGLPSDRFSAERPEGSISTLTIQRTEQRDSAMYRCASSPGTGGTDTQYFGPGTRLTVL.

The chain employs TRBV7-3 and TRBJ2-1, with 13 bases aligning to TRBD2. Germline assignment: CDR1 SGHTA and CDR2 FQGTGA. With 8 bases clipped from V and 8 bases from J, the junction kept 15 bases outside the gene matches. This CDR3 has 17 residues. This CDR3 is CASSRTSGGFPGDEQFF. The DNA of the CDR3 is TGTGCCAGCTCGAGGACTAGCGGGGGTTTCCCGGGAGATGAGCAGTTCTTC.